This T cell receptor beta chain was found in a study of blood T cell repertoires in COVID-19. Study information: COVID-19 samples from acute and convalescent phases originated in the United States, Italy and Spain. PBMCs, B-cell-depleted T cells, or T cells were the source of the cDNA or gDNA that made up the material.

From germline, CDR1 is MNHEY and CDR2 SMNVEV (reference sequence). V shed 2 bases and J shed 4 bases, with 7 bases lying between them. The CDR3 loop spans 13 amino acids. Study processing details: Reference gene primer amplification gave estimated nucleated cell counts. Some clones are missing from TCRdb's copy, which holds only in-frame ones; the method was immunoSEQ multiplex PCR. V and J calls and clone size are copied from that table; D and trimming were computed from the DNA. This sample yields around 270,000 clones, of which 84% are seen a single time; 1.5% to 1.9% belongs to the top ten. This chain joins TRBV27 and TRBJ2-3, with D unresolved. The receptor was derived from a woman between 40 and 55 years old who had recovered from COVID-19. The sequenced sample was peripheral blood. The CDR3 region is CASSLTPADTQYF. In DNA, the CDR3 is TGTGCCAGCAGTTTAACGCCGGCAGATACGCAGTATTTT.